Described below is a single T cell receptor (beta chain) sequence and its context. These data come from a study of blood T cell repertoires in COVID-19. Across the study: Sample material is recorded as cDNA or gDNA derived from T cells, B-cell-depleted T cells, or PBMCs.

Per the original methods: Amplification of reference gene primers provided the estimated nucleated cell counts. The protocol was immunoSEQ multiplex PCR, while the TCRdb copy is restricted to in-frame clones and leaves out a portion. V, J and clone size are taken as reported in that table, and D and trimming were inferred from the DNA itself. The data contain over 100,000 clones, approximately 88% of them singletons. This CDR3 contains 14 residues. Germline loops: CDR1 ENHRY, CDR2 SYGVKD. V was pared by 6 bases and J by 0 bases, with 6 bases between. The clonotype originates from a man aged 45-65 years with acute or convalescent COVID-19. This chain uses TRBV10-3 with TRBJ2-6, with no clear D. Sequenced: peripheral blood. Written as DNA, the CDR3 is TGTGCCATCAGACAGAGCTCTGGGGCCAACGTCCTGACTTTC. Translation gives CAIRQSSGANVLTF.